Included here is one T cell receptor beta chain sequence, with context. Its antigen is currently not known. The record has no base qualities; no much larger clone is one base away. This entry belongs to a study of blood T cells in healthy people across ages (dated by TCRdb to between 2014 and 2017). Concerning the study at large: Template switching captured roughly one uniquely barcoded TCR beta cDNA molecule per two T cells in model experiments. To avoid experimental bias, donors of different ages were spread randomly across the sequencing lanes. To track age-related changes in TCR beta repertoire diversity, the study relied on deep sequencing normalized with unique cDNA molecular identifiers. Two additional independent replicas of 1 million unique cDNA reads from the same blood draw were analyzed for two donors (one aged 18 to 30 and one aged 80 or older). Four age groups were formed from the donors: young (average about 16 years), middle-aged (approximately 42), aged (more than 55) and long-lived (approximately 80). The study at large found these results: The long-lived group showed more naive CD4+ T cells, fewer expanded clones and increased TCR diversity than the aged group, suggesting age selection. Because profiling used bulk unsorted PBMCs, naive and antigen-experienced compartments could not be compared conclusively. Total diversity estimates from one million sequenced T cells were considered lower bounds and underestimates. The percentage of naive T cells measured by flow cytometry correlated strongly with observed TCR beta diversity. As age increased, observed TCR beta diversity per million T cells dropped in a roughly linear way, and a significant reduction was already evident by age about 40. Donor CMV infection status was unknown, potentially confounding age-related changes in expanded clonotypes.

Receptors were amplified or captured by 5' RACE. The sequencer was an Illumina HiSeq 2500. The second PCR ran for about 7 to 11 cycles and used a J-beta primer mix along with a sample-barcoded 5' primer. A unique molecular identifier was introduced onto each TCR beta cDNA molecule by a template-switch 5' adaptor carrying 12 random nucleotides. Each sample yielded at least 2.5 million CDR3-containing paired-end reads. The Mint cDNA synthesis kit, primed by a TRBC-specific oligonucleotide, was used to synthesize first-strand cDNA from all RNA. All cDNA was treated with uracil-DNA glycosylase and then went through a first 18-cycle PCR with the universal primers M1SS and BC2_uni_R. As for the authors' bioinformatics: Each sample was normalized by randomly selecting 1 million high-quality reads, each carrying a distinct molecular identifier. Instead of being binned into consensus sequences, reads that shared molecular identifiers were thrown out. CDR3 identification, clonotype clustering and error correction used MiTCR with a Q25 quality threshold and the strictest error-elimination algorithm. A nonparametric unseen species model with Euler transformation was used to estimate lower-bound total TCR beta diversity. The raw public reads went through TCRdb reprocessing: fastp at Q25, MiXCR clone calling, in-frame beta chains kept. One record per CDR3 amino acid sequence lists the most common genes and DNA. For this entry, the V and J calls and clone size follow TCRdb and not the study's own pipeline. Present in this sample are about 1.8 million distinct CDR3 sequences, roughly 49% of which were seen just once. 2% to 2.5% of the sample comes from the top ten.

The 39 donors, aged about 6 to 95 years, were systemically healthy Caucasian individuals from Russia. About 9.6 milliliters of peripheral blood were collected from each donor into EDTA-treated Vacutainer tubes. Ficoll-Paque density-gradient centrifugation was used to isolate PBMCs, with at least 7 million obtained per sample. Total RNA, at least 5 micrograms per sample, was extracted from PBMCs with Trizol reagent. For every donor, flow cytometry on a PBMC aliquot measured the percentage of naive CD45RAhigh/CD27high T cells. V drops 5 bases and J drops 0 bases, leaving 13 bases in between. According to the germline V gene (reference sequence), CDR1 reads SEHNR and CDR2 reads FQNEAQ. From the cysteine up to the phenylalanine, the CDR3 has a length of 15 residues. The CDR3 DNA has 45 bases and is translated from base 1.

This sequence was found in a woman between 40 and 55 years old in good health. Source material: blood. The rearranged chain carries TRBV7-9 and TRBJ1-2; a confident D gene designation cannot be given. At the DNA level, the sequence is TGTGCCAGCAGCCCTCCCAGACTGCCTAACTATGGCTACACCTTC. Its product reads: CASSPPRLPNYGYTF.